This T cell receptor beta chain was recovered during a study of post-analysis software for immune sequencing data. Unique molecular identifiers were carried by the TCR beta cDNA libraries. MiXCR was run by TCRdb on the PCR reads, yielding one entry per CDR3 protein. The sample carries hundreds of thousands of distinct CDR3 sequences, about 57% recorded once. The CDR3 consists of 12 residues. V gave up 6 bases and J gave up 4 bases, with 10 bases separating them. Germline V gene sequence: CDR1 DFQATT, CDR2 SNEGSKA (reference sequence). As to this clonotype: Its antigen is not known.

Study conclusions and caveats: The study found TRBV5-6, TRBV5-1 and TRBV20-1 among about 5 TRBV segments more frequent in patients than controls.

Sequenced input: blood. This clonotype was obtained from a girl aged 5-17 years with multiple sclerosis. V usage is TRBV20-1 and J usage is TRBJ2-1; no definite D call. CDR3 sequence (DNA): TGCAGTGCCAGGCTATTATACAATGAGCAGTTCTTC. Translating it yields CSARLLYNEQFF.